One and the same sample provided the 5 T cell receptor beta chains below, sequenced in a study of blood T cell repertoires in COVID-19. Method: immunoSEQ multiplex PCR; TCRdb's copy keeps in-frame clones and lacks some. The profile covers under 250,000 clones, with around nine tenths appearing a single time and 1.5% to 2% taken by the ten largest. Sequencing was carried out using peripheral blood. Every receptor here comes from a woman aged 55-70 years who had recovered from COVID-19.

The V gene is TRBV3-1 (or the pseudogene TRBV3-2), the J gene TRBJ1-4; tentatively, D is TRBD1 (5 bases). The CDR3 extends over 15 amino acids. CDR1 and CDR2 from the germline V gene are LGHDT and YNNKEL (reference sequence). V lost 2 bases and J 8 bases, leaving 15 bases between the germline ends. CDR3 region: CASSQTGTPGEKLFF. The CDR3 coding sequence is TGTGCCAGCAGCCAAACCGGGACTCCGGGGGAAAAACTGTTTTTT.

The chain employs TRBV2 and TRBJ1-1; a possible D gene is TRBD1 (5 bases). With 3 bases removed from V and 3 bases from J, the gap between germline ends came to 14 bases. The CDR3 extends over 15 amino acids. Germline-derived CDR1 and CDR2 are SNHLY and FYNNEI. The chain's CDR3 is CASSDVGEGDTEAFF. The CDR3 bases are TGTGCCAGCAGTGACGTGGGGGAGGGAGACACTGAAGCTTTCTTT. The whole variable domain, remainder taken from reference TRBV2 and TRBJ1-1, is EPEVTQTPSHQVTQMGQEVILRCVPISNHLYFYWYRQILGQKVEFLVSFYNNEISEKSEIFDDQFSVERPDGSNFTLKIRSTKLEDSAMYFCASSDVGEGDTEAFFGQGTRLTVV.

This chain connects TRBV7-6 to TRBJ1-3; D not resolved. The CDR3 runs 19 residues. Per the germline V gene, CDR1 is SGHVS and CDR2 is FNYEAQ. Trimming pared 5 bases from V and 0 bases from J, leaving 23 bases between. The CDR3 sequence: CASSPRAVSGGRSGNTIYF. DNA for the CDR3: TGTGCCAGCAGCCCACGGGCGGTGAGCGGCGGGCGCTCTGGAAACACCATATATTTT.

CDR3 nucleotides: TGTGCCAGCAGCCAGGGGACAGGGGAGAATCAGCCCCAGCATTTT. Translating gives CASSQGTGENQPQHF. This chain joins TRBV5-4 and TRBJ1-5; 10 nucleotides agree with TRBD1. The CDR3 extends over 15 amino acids. The trim removed 4 bases at V and 4 bases at J, leaving 5 bases unmatched. Looked up from germline, CDR1 is SGHNT and CDR2 is YYREEE (reference sequence).

J is TRBJ2-2 and V is TRBV7-9; 8 bases line up with TRBD1. Germline V lookup: CDR1 SEHNR, CDR2 FQNEAQ (reference sequence). The CDR3 has 15 amino acids. The V gene end was trimmed by 5 bases and the J gene end by 6 bases; junction bases not matched to a gene: 8. The CDR3 is CASSLLEQGAGELFF. CDR3 bases: TGTGCCAGCAGCCTACTAGAACAGGGGGCCGGGGAGCTGTTTTTT.